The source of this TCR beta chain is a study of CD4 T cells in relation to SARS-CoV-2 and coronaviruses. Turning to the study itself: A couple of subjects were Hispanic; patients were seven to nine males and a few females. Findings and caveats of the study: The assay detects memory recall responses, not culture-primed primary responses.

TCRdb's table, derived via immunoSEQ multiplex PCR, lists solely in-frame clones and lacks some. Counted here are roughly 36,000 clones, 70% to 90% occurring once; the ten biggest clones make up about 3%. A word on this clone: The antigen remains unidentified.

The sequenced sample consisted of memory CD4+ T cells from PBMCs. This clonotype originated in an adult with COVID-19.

Here the CDR3 DNA reads TGTGCCAGCAGCCAAGAAGGGGGGGTCTCCTACAATGAGCAGTTCTTC. Encoded protein: CASSQEGGVSYNEQFF. The rearrangement joins TRBV14 to TRBJ2-1; a weak D match, TRBD2 (7 bases). Trimming shortened V by 0 bases and J by 0 bases, and 9 bases separated the two germline ends. Germline V CDR1 and CDR2: SGHDN, FVKESK. The CDR3 is 16 residues long.